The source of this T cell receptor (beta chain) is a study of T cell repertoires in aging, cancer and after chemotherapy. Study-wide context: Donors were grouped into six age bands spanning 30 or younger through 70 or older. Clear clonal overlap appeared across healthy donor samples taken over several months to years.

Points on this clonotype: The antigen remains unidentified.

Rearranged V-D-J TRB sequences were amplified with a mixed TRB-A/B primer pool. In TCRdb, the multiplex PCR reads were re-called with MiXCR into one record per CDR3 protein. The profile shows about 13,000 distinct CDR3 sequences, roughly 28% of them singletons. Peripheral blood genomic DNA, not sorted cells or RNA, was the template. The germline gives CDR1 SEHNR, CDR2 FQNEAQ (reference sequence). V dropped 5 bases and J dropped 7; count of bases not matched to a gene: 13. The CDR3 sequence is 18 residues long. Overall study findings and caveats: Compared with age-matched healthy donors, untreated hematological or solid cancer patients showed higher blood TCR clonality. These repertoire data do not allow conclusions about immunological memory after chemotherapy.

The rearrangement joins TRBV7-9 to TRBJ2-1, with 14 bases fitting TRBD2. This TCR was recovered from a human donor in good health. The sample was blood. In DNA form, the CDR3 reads TGTGCCAGCAGCCCCCGACTAGCGGGGGGGAAAAGTTCTAATGAGCAGTTCTTC. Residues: CASSPRLAGGKSSNEQFF.